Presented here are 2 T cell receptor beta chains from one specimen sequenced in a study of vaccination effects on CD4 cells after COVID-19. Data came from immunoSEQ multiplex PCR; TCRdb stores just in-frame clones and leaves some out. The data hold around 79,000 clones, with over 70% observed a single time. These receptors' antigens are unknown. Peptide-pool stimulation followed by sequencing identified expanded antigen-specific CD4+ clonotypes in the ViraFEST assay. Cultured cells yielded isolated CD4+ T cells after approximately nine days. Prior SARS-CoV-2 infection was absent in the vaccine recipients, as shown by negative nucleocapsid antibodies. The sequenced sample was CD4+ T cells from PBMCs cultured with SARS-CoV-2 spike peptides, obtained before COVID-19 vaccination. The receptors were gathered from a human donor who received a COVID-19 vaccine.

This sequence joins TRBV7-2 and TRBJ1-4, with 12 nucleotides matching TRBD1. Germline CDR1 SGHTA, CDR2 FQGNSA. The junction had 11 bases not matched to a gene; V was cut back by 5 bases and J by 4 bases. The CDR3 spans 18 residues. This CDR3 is CASSEDRDRGRINEKLFF. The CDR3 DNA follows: TGTGCCAGCAGCGAAGACCGGGACAGGGGGCGTATTAATGAAAAACTGTTTTTT.

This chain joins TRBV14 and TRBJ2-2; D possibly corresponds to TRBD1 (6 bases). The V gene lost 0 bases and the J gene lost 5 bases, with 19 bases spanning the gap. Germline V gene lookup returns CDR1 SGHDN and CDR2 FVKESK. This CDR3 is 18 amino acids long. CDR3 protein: CASSQERGAGAQTGELFF. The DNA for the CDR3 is TGTGCCAGCAGCCAAGAGAGGGGCGCAGGGGCACAGACCGGGGAGCTGTTTTTT.